This T cell receptor (beta chain) was identified in a study of blood T cell repertoires in COVID-19. The wider study: T cells, B-cell-depleted T cells, or PBMCs provided the cDNA or gDNA that served as material.

Original analysis: Reference gene primer amplification gave nucleated cell count estimates. Some clones are missing from TCRdb's copy, which holds only in-frame ones; the method was immunoSEQ multiplex PCR. Clone size and V and J calls were adopted from that table, with D and trimming inferred from the DNA. The data show under 250,000 clones, about four fifths seen once. As to this clone: The sample contains more than one DNA sequence encoding this CDR3.

The CDR3 spans 13 residues. Losses at the gene ends were 1 base for V and 5 bases for J; bases not matched to a gene: 1. Germline CDR1 KGHSH, CDR2 LQKENI. Across 24 US areas, participants ranged in age from about 18 to 90 years. Cohorts were based on clinical histories the participants reported. The rearrangement joins TRBV18 to TRBJ1-1; 7 bases map to TRBD1. This TCR came from a woman aged 40 to 55 with acute COVID-19. Sequencing was performed on PBMCs or T cells enriched from blood (not recorded which). The CDR3 loop reads CASSPQGATEAFF. DNA of the CDR3: TGTGCCAGCTCACCACAGGGGGCGACTGAAGCTTTCTTT.